The 17 T cell receptor beta chains below were found in one sample sequenced in a study of neurological immune-mediated disorders. TCRdb called the 5' RACE reads again in MiXCR, with one record for every CDR3 protein. In the table there are 78,000 or so distinct CDR3 sequences, roughly 4.7% of which are singletons. Source material: PBMCs. The receptors were sampled from a woman aged 25 to 39 with multiple sclerosis.

In this sample, this clonotype turned up many times. This chain uses TRBV4-1 with TRBJ2-2, with D unresolved. This CDR3 spans 13 amino acids. The V and J ends lost 3 bases and 1 base respectively, with 3 bases between them. Germline V gene sequence: CDR1 MGHRA, CDR2 YSYEKL. The CDR3 DNA follows: TGCGCCAGCAGCCATGAGAACACCGGGGAGCTGTTTTTT. Residues: CASSHENTGELFF.

This clonotype was seen repeatedly, ten times or more. The chain recombines TRBV12-3 or TRBV12-4 with TRBJ2-5, with D uncertain. Trimming pared 1 base from V and 8 bases from J, leaving 11 bases between. The CDR3 covers 13 residues. The CDR3 here is CASSLDTTETQYF. The CDR3 DNA reads TGTGCCAGCAGTTTAGACACCACCGAAACCCAGTACTTC.

This clonotype occurred many times. The J gene is TRBJ1-1, the V gene TRBV6-6; tentative D call: TRBD1 (6 bases). CDR3 length equals 19 residues. The ends were cut back, 6 bases at V and 0 bases at J, with 26 bases in the middle. The germline V gene has CDR1 MNHNY and CDR2 SVGAGI (reference sequence). This CDR3 is CASRTPGGQGKNMNTEAFF. In nucleotides, the CDR3 is TGTGCCAGCAGAACCCCCGGAGGGCAGGGGAAAAACATGAACACTGAAGCTTTCTTT.

This clonotype was recorded many times. The chain joins TRBV6-2 or TRBV6-3 to TRBJ2-7, with TRBD1 as a possible D gene (5 bases). Deletions cut 0 bases from V and 2 bases from J, with 5 bases between. Germline loops: CDR1 MNHEY, CDR2 SVGEGT. The CDR3 sequence is 13 residues long. The CDR3 coding sequence is TGTGCCAGCAGTTACTCGGACACCTACGAGCAGTACTTC. Translated, it gives CASSYSDTYEQYF.

This clonotype occurred many times. This chain links TRBV12-3 or TRBV12-4 with TRBJ2-2; maybe TRBD2 (7 bases). The V end lost 10 bases, the J end lost 0 bases, and 12 bases lay between the germline ends. The CDR3 runs 14 residues. The DNA of the CDR3 is TGTGCCACCCGGGGGGCGGCGAACACCGGGGAGCTGTTTTTT. Its protein product is CATRGAANTGELFF.

The V call is TRBV7-6, the J call TRBJ2-1; 10 positions match TRBD2. Germline values: CDR1 SGHVS, CDR2 FNYEAQ. The CDR3 is 16 residues long. The V and J ends lost 4 bases and 5 bases, in that order; junction bases with no gene match: 8. CDR3 residues: CASSSSGREQNNEQFF. The CDR3 DNA follows: TGTGCCAGCAGCTCCAGCGGGAGGGAACAAAACAATGAGCAGTTCTTC.

This clonotype showed up many times. This chain uses TRBV2 with TRBJ2-7; unclear D gene. This CDR3 is 15 amino acids long. V shed 6 bases and J shed 0 bases, with 15 bases lying between them. The V gene's germline CDR1 is SNHLY and CDR2 FYNNEI. The CDR3 loop reads CASSLGRMSSYEQYF. The CDR3 DNA reads as TGTGCCAGCAGCCTGGGCAGGATGAGCTCCTACGAGCAGTACTTC.

J is TRBJ1-1 and V is TRBV7-9; the D gene is possibly TRBD1 (6 bases). Between the trimmed V and J ends, which lost 4 bases and 4 bases, there was a span of 13 bases. CDR3 length equals 14 residues. CDR1 and CDR2 (germline): SEHNR, FQNEAQ (reference sequence). The CDR3 DNA follows: TGTGCCAGCAGCTCTAGGACAGTCGGCACTGAAGCTTTCTTT. Its translation: CASSSRTVGTEAFF.

The gene calls are TRBV5-1 and TRBJ2-2; D not resolved. Germline values: CDR1 SGHRS, CDR2 YFSETQ. This CDR3 spans 15 amino acids. V lost 6 bases to trimming and J lost 0 bases, with 12 bases between them. The CDR3 region has the DNA TGCGCCAGCACCACCGGGCAGACGAACACCGGGGAGCTGTTTTTT. This gives the protein CASTTGQTNTGELFF. Full variable domain (remainder filled in from reference TRBV5-1 and TRBJ2-2): KAGVTQTPRYLIKTRGQQVTLSCSPISGHRSVSWYQQTPGQGLQFLFEYFSETQRNKGNFPGRFSGRQFSNSRSEMNVSTLELGDSALYLCASTTGQTNTGELFFGEGSRLTVL.

This clonotype has ten or more counts. Written as DNA, the CDR3 is TGCAGTGCTAGAGATCCCCAGCGGGAGTCGGATACGCAGTATTTT. Its protein is CSARDPQRESDTQYF. The V gene is TRBV20-1, the J gene TRBJ2-3; 8 bases are a match to TRBD2. Germline values: CDR1 DFQATT, CDR2 SNEGSKA (reference sequence). The CDR3 runs 15 residues. J gave up 6 bases and V 0 bases, and 8 bases lay outside the gene matches.

This clonotype has more than one count but fewer than ten. For the CDR3, the DNA is TGTGCCAGCAGTCCTTGGACTAGCGGTAGCTCCTACAATGAGCAGTTCTTC. Amino acids: CASSPWTSGSSYNEQFF. The chain links TRBV12-3 or TRBV12-4 to TRBJ2-1; 10 bases are shared with TRBD2. This CDR3 comprises 17 residues. After removal of 5 bases from V and 0 bases from J, the junction contained 7 bases not matched to a gene.

This clonotype was detected many times. The rearrangement joins TRBV5-1 to TRBJ2-1; D uncertain. The V end was cut by 0 bases, the J end by 5 bases, with 9 bases between. Looked up from germline, CDR1 is SGHRS and CDR2 is YFSETQ. There are 14 residues in the CDR3. CDR3 bases: TGCGCCAGCAGCTTGGTAGGGCTGAACAATGAGCAGTTCTTC. It yields the protein CASSLVGLNNEQFF.

There are many counts of this clonotype. This rearrangement joins TRBV3-1 to TRBJ2-1; perhaps TRBD2 as D (5 bases). Trimming removed 0 bases at V and 3 bases at J, with 12 bases between. CDR3 length: 16 amino acids. Per the germline V gene, CDR1 is LGHDT and CDR2 is YNNKEL (reference sequence). The CDR3 protein is CASSQDVGNFYNEQFF. CDR3 nucleotide sequence: TGTGCCAGCAGCCAAGACGTCGGGAATTTCTACAATGAGCAGTTCTTC.

The genes are TRBV5-5 and TRBJ2-5; a weak D match, TRBD2 (5 bases). The CDR3 runs 15 residues. V dropped 1 base and J dropped 2 bases, with 12 bases sitting between them. CDR1 and CDR2 (germline): SGHKS, YYEKEE (reference sequence). Written as DNA, the CDR3 is TGTGCCAGCAGCTTGTGGGAGAACGGGCAAGAGACCCAGTACTTC. This translates into CASSLWENGQETQYF.

This clonotype showed up just a few times. The chain recombines TRBV20-1 with TRBJ1-5; a weak D match, TRBD1 (5 bases). The CDR3 covers 13 residues. Trimming took off 6 bases at V and 6 bases at J, with 15 bases between the two ends. The V gene's germline CDR1 is DFQATT and CDR2 SNEGSKA (reference sequence). The CDR3 protein is CSAVRGAGQPQHF. Written as DNA, the CDR3 is TGCAGTGCGGTTAGGGGCGCAGGTCAGCCCCAGCATTTT.

The chain couples TRBV5-6 to TRBJ2-3; D unclear. With 0 bases removed from V and 5 bases from J, the gap between germline ends came to 4 bases. This CDR3 contains 12 residues. The germline gives CDR1 SGHDT, CDR2 YYEEEE. This CDR3 reads CASSLVLDTQYF. The CDR3 nucleotides are TGTGCCAGCAGCTTGGTTTTAGATACGCAGTATTTT.

This clonotype was seen more than once but under ten times. This chain uses TRBV6-5 with TRBJ1-1; no clear D. This CDR3 comprises 14 residues. Germline-derived CDR1 and CDR2 are MNHEY and SVGAGI. Trimming removed 8 bases from V and 1 base from J, with 14 bases in between. For the CDR3, the DNA is TGTGCCAGCCGTCGGGCGGGTACGAACACTGAAGCTTTCTTT. Protein sequence: CASRRAGTNTEAFF.